The T cell receptor beta chain described here comes from a study of shared clonotypes between healthy human individuals (dated by TCRdb to between 2020 and 2021). Study-level background: The cohort included three men and a couple of women between 18 and 49 years of age. To estimate repertoire size and how much clonotypes are shared between individuals, the study performed deep sequencing of blood TCR repertoires from roughly five healthy adults. Each donor's leukapheresis produced roughly between about 0.9 and 9.5 billion PBMCs. For each donor, CD4 naive and CD4 memory were each run on three plates, CD8 naive on two plates, and CD8 memory on one plate. To increase sequencing depth and limit assay-specific biases, different laboratories used diverse techniques to prepare libraries and sequence TCR repertoires. The full study reports these points: Even with the large sequencing depth, rarefaction of the sorted-subset datasets indicated that sequencing was incomplete. Naive subsets generally had larger estimated clonotype richness than memory subsets did. Pairwise subsampling led to the expectation that sequencing depth would affect the degree of clonotype sharing among donors. The genetic and exposure-history diversity represented was limited by the small number of donors. Clonotypes shared by all four sorted-subset donors showed higher generation probabilities than non-shared clonotypes. Sampling was restricted to blood, and TCR repertoires in tissue are likely to differ from TCR repertoires in blood. Across four donors, approximately 5% of naive CD4, 3% to 3.5% of naive CD8, under 2.5% of memory CD4, and 0.4% of memory CD8 clonotypes were shared.

TCR CDR3 regions were amplified from genomic DNA by multiplex PCR using the deep immunoSEQ assay. For each cell subset, the extracted genomic DNA was distributed evenly across all wells of several immunoSEQ 96-well plates, and each plate served as one replicate. For sorted subsets, each replicate PCR was loaded with around 220 ng genomic DNA, equivalent to 32,000 or so T cell genomes. Purified libraries were measured with a Qubit 3.0 fluorometer, size-checked on a Bioanalyzer 2100, and measured again with the KAPA Library Quantification kit. A separate single-read 150-cycle Illumina NextSeq 550 flow cell was used to sequence each immunoSEQ 96-well plate. In the source study's methods: Because the immunoSEQ output included only junctional sequences and no quality scores, the filtering could not be the same as the filtering used for full-length reads. Sequences were annotated with PyIR, a Python wrapper for IgBLAST v1.9, using IMGT germline references to assign V/J genes and CDR3. Reads were removed for weak V/J assignments (E-value above 1e-6), missing CDR3, stop codons, out-of-frame junctions, or ambiguous translated residues. V3J clonotypes were defined as sequences sharing an identical inferred V gene, J gene, and CDR3 amino acid sequence. To compute the percentage overlap between repertoires, the number of shared unique clonotypes was divided by the size of the smaller repertoire. Repertoire richness was assessed with RTK rarefaction, the Chao1 estimator, and Recon v2.1 estimates of unobserved clonotypes. Generation probabilities were computed with OLGA for all TCRbeta clonotypes obtained by the gDNA method from a handful of donors. Sourced from immuneACCESS, this table was stored by TCRdb with only in-frame sequences that have V and J called. A share of the clones is absent; for the studies checked, an unresolved V gene accounts for under half, and the remainder has no known explanation. The DNA gave D and trimming, while V, J and clone size come from that table. Recorded for this sample are around 600,000 clones; about 98% of them occurred a single time. The ten largest clones add up to approximately 0.3% of the sample.

Details on this clone: Its antigen is not yet known. Per-base qualities were not stored, and no clone one base away is much larger.

Including the terminal cysteine and phenylalanine, the CDR3 comprises 13 residues. Of all the DNA, just the CDR3 is kept, 39 bases in frame from base 1. The germline ends are 11 bases apart after V is trimmed by 5 bases and J by 5 bases. Sequences SEHNR (CDR1) and FQNEAQ (CDR2) are obtained from the germline V gene (reference sequence). For the CD8 naive samples, CD45RO-negative cells were positively selected for CCR7, yielding a CD45RA+CCR7+ population from which TemRA cells were excluded. Healthy HIV-negative adults with no recently reported acute infections or vaccinations were included as donors. Only Caucasian adults living in Nashville, Tennessee, USA were represented among the donors. Blood was collected by leukapheresis, and PBMCs were isolated by Ficoll-Histopaque density gradient centrifugation and then cryopreserved in liquid nitrogen vapor phase. Purity and quantity of every magnetically sorted T cell population were checked by analytical flow cytometry. From each sorted fraction, genomic DNA was isolated and quantified by UV absorbance on a Nanodrop 2000c.

The sequencing sample was made of naive CD8+ T cells sorted from blood. In light of the paper, this sample's cell subset or site label describes: CD45RA+CCR7+. This sequence uses TRBV7-9 and TRBJ2-3; the D segment cannot be called with confidence. The sequence came from a man between 25 and 39 years old in good health. The CDR3: CASSPPVRDTQYF. The sequence in DNA is TGTGCCAGCAGCCCCCCCGTAAGAGATACGCAGTATTTT.